This T cell receptor beta chain originates from a study of shared clonotypes between healthy human individuals. Naive-designated CD8 cells lacked CD45RO, were positively enriched for CCR7, and omitted terminally differentiated effector memory CD45RA+ cells. Measured with immunoSEQ multiplex PCR; TCRdb has only the in-frame clones, and not every one. The sample carries millions of clones, approximately 94% recorded once. The sequence was obtained from a man aged 18 to 30 in good health. The sequenced sample was naive CD8+ T cells sorted from blood.

CDR3 residues: CSVTSASGANEQFF. The CDR3 nucleotides are TGCAGCGTTACCTCGGCTAGCGGGGCCAATGAGCAGTTCTTC. The chain has TRBV29-1 and TRBJ2-1; 9 bases fit TRBD2. Germline loops: CDR1 SQVTM, CDR2 ANQGSEA. The V segment lost 5 bases and the J segment 6 bases; nucleotides outside the gene matches: 8. The CDR3 runs to 14 residues.